The sequence of this TCR beta chain was determined in a study of T cell changes during pregnancy in multiple sclerosis. Repertoires were generated with immunoSEQ multiplex PCR, while TCRdb's copy carries only in-frame clones and drops some. The data contain about 48,000 clones, 88% of them singletons. The TCR originated in a female donor with multiple sclerosis, enrolled in a pregnancy study. The starting material was CD4+ T cells from peripheral blood mononuclear cells, obtained in the second trimester of pregnancy.

The CDR3 loop reads CASSLRFLGLAGDSDTQYF. CDR3 DNA sequence: TGTGCCAGCAGCTTACGCTTCTTAGGGCTAGCGGGAGACTCAGATACGCAGTATTTT. The V gene is TRBV11-2, the J gene TRBJ2-3, with 10 positions matching TRBD2. Per the germline V gene, CDR1 is SGHAT and CDR2 is FQNNGV. This CDR3 region has 19 residues. V lost 2 bases to trimming and J lost 4 bases; unmatched junction nucleotides: 15.